The 5 T cell receptor beta chains in this list originate from one sample, sequenced in a study of shared clonotypes between healthy human individuals. Only in-frame clones appear in the TCRdb table, and some are missing; sequencing was by immunoSEQ multiplex PCR. The data hold roughly 1,100,000 clones, with around 74% observed a single time. The sequenced material came from memory CD4+ T cells sorted from blood. Documented subset: CD45RA-negative fraction. The receptors shown here come from a man aged 18 to 35 in good health.

Written as DNA, the CDR3 is TGTGCCAGCAGCACAAGCTCTGGAAACACCATATATTTT. Translated: CASSTSSGNTIYF. The V gene is TRBV7-2, the J gene TRBJ1-3; D is unclear. The CDR3 has 13 amino acids. Trimming removed 5 bases from V and 0 bases from J, with 5 bases in between. Germline values: CDR1 SGHTA, CDR2 FQGNSA.

The J gene is TRBJ2-7, the V gene TRBV7-8, with 8 bases fitting TRBD2. V gave up 1 base and J gave up 2 bases; unmatched junction bases: 10. From germline, CDR1 is SGHVS and CDR2 FQNEAQ. CDR3 size: 17 residues. Here the CDR3 DNA reads TGTGCCAGCAGCTTAGGGGCACTAGCGGACCGGACCTACGAGCAGTACTTC. Amino acids: CASSLGALADRTYEQYF. The full variable domain, completed using reference TRBV7-8 and TRBJ2-7, is GAGVSQSPRYKVAKRGQDVALRCDPISGHVSLFWYQQALGQGPEFLTYFQNEAQLDKSGLPSDRFFAERPEGSVSTLKIQRTQQEDSAVYLCASSLGALADRTYEQYFGPGTRLTVT.

This chain connects TRBV30 to TRBJ2-7; D is unclear. This CDR3 is 11 amino acids long. Germline CDR1 and CDR2: GTSNPN and SVGIG (reference sequence). V lost 4 bases, J lost 4 bases, and 8 bases lay in between. The CDR3 coding sequence is TGTGCCTGGACAGGCCAGTACGAGCAGTACTTC. Its translation: CAWTGQYEQYF. Full variable domain (missing parts from reference TRBV30 and TRBJ2-7): SQTIHQWPATLVQPVGSPLSLECTVEGTSNPNLYWYRQAAGRGLQLLFYSVGIGQISSEVPQNLSASRPQDRQFILSSKKLLLSDSGFYLCAWTGQYEQYFGPGTRLTVT.

This chain's CDR3 is CASRGGQGGQETQYF. The CDR3 DNA reads as TGTGCCAGCAGAGGAGGACAGGGTGGACAAGAGACCCAGTACTTC. V usage is TRBV2 and J usage is TRBJ2-5; 8 nucleotides agree with TRBD1. Germline V CDR1 and CDR2: SNHLY, FYNNEI. V shed 6 bases, J shed 2 bases, and the junction held 8 bases outside the gene matches. The CDR3 is 15 amino acids.

This chain joins TRBV27 and TRBJ2-7; 8 nucleotides agree with TRBD1. The germline CDR1 and CDR2 sequences are MNHEY and SMNVEV (reference sequence). The CDR3 extends over 14 amino acids. After removal of 2 bases from V and 3 bases from J, the junction contained 3 bases not matched to a gene. CDR3 sequence reads: CASSLRQGFYEQYF. CDR3 nucleotide sequence: TGTGCCAGCAGTTTACGACAGGGGTTCTACGAGCAGTACTTC.